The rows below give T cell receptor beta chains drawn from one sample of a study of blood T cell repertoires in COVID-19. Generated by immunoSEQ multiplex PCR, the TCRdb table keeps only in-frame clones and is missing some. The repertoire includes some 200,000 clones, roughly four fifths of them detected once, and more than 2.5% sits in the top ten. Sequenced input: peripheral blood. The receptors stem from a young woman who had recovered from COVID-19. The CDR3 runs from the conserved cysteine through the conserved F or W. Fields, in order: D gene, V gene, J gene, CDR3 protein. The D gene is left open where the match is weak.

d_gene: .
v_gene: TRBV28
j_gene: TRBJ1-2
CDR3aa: CASSSTGTRGYTF

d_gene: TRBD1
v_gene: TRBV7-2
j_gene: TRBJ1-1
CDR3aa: CASSLVWRGGQGTEAFF

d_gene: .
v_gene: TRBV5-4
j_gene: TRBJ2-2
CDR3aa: CASSLVYDSAPNTGELFF

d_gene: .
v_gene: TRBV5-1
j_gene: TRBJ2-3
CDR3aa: CASSFKSEDTQYF

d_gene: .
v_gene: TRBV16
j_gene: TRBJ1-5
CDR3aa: CASSQPLGHQPQHF

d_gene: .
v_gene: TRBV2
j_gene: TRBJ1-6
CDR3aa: CATRDSSNSPLHF

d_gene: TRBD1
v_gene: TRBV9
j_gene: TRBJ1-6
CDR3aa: CASSAWGTGNSPLHF

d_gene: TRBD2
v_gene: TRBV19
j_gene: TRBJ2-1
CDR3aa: CASRWASGRGEQFF

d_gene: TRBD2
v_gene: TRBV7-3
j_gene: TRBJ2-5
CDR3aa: CASSSQGLYQETQYF

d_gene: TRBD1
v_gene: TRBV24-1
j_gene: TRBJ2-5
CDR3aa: CATSKRDRGETQYF

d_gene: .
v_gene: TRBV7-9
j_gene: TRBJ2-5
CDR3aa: CASSIARFQETQYF

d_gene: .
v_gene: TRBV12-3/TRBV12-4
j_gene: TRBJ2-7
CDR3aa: CASRTTGTYEQYF

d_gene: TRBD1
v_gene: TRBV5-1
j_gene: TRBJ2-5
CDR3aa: CASSLNLGQGGETQYF

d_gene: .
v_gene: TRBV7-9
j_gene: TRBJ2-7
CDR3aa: CASSLDFGRGEQYF

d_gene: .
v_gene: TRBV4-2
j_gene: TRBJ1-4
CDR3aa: CASSPSRDPFEKLFF

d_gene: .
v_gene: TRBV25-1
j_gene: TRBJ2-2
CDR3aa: CASSAQMDYLNTGELFF

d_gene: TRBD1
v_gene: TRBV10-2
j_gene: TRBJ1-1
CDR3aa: CASIGPGQGKTEAFF

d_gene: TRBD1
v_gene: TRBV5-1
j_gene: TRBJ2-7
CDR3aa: CASSQPTGAYEQYF

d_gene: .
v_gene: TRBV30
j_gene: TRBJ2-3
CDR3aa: CAWSGLDADTQYF

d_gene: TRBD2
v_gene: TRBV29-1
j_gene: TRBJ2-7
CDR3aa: CSVGLAGDEQYF

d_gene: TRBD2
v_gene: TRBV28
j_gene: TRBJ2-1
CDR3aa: CASSPSSFWLAGRGGPQYNEQFF

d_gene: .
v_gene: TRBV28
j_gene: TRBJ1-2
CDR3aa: CASSLADNYGYTF

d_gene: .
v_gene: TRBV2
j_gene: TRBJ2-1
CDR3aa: CASSDDSVNEDNEQFF

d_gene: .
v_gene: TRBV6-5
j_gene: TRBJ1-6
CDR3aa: CASRRAEILSTLHF

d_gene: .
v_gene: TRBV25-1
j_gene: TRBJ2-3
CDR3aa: CATSRAADTQYF

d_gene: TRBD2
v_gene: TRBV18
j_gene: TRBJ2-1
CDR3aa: CASSTSGLVLNEQFF

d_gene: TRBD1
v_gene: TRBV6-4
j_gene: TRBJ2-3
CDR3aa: CASPGQGRTDTQYF

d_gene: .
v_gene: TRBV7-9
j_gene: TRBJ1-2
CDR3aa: CASSLGQNTF

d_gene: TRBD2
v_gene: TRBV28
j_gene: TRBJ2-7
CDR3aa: CASGRAENEQYF

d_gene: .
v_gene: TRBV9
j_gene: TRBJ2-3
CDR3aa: CASGGGVTDTQYF

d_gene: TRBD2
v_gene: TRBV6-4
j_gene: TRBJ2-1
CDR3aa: CASSLAGGEGNEQFF

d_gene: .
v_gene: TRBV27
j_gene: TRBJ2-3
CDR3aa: CASRSPGSTDTQYF

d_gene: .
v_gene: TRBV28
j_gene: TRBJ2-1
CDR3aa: CASSLEAQQQFF

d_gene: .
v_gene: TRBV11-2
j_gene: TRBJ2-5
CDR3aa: CASSVAAAAGGETQYF

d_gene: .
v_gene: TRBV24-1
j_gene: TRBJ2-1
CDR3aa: CATSDRRGISSYNEQFF

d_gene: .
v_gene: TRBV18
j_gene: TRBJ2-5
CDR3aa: CASSLTAAYQETQYF

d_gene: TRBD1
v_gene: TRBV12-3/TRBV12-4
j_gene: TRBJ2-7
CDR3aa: CASRPGGSYEQYF

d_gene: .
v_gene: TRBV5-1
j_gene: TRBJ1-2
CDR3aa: CASSSGDSARGYTF

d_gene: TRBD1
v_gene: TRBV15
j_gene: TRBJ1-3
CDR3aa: CATSRDLAGQGNTIYF

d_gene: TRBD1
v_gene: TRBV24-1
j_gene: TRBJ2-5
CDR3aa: CATSDFRSDGQGLVQTQYF

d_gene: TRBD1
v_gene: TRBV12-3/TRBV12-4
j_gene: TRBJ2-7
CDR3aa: CASSGQVGEQYF

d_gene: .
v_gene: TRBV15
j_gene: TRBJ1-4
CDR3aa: CATSSMSLNEKLFF